The next 19 T cell receptor beta chains were all read from a single sample in a study of T cell clonality in common variable immunodeficiency. These receptors are not linked to any known antigen. This table comes from immunoSEQ multiplex PCR, and its TCRdb copy is limited to in-frame clones, with some not included. Listed for the sample are tens of thousands of clones, none seen a single time. Findings and caveats of the study: Fewer deletions and N-nucleotide insertions were reportedly seen in common variable immunodeficiency TCR beta sequences.

The sequenced material came from peripheral blood mononuclear cells. Receptors were obtained from a human donor with common variable immunodeficiency.

In its sample, this clone was seen many times. Read data end 3 residues before the CDR3 end; the end is taken from the germline J gene. The chain has TRBV11-2 and TRBJ2-1; D is undetermined. CDR1 is SGHAT, CDR2 FQNNGV, per germline. Trimming shortened V by 2 bases and J by 5 bases, and 4 bases separated the two germline ends. This CDR3 comprises 12 residues. The CDR3 reads CASSLRDNEQFF. The covered CDR3 bases are TGTGCCAGCAGCTTAAGGGACAATGAG.

A few counts support this clone. Coverage ceases 3 residues before the CDR3 finishes, and the germline J gene fills in the end. The V gene is TRBV11-3, the J gene TRBJ2-7, with TRBD1 identical over 7 bases. Trimming cost V 8 bases and J 6 bases; bases outside gene matches: 7. This CDR3 has 12 residues. Germline lookup yields CDR1 SGHNT and CDR2 YENEEA. CDR3 protein: CASGMTGIEQYF. The part of the CDR3 DNA that was read is TGTGCCAGCGGCATGACAGGGATCGAG.

This clone has a handful of counts. The read comes to an end 3 residues before the CDR3 does, leaving the germline J gene to fill in the end. The rearrangement uses TRBV7-2 and TRBJ2-7; a possible D gene is TRBD2 (5 bases). The CDR3 is 14 amino acids. The V gene's germline CDR1 is SGHTA and CDR2 FQGNSA. Between the trimmed V and J ends, which lost 5 bases and 5 bases, there was a span of 16 bases. The CDR3 DNA, read in part, is TGTGCCAGCAGCGGATCAGGAGGAAACCACGAG. Protein: CASSGSGGNHE. The whole CDR3 protein reads CASSGSGGNHEQYF.

The sequenced CDR3 bases are TGTGCCAGCAGCTTAGGGGGCTTAATTAATGAAAAA. This sequence encodes CASSLGGLINEK. The CDR3 in its entirety is CASSLGGLINEKLFF. The chain combines TRBV7-2 with TRBJ1-4, with a weak D call TRBD1 (5 bases). With the read ending 3 residues before the CDR3 end, the germline J gene is used to fill in that end. Between the trimmed V and J ends, which lost 1 base and 4 bases, there was a span of 10 bases. Germline CDR1 SGHTA, CDR2 FQGNSA. The CDR3 extends over 15 amino acids.

This clone has just a few counts. The read gets to within 3 residues of the CDR3 end, and the germline J gene fills in the rest. Within the sample, other DNA sequences also encode this same CDR3. The chain is built from TRBV6-1 and TRBJ2-7; D is unresolved. The CDR3 spans 11 residues. Trimming pared 3 bases from V and 3 bases from J, leaving 3 bases between. Germline CDR1 and CDR2: MNHNS and SASEGT. The CDR3 sequence is CASSDYYEQYF. The sequenced CDR3 bases are TGTGCCAGCAGTGATTACTACGAG.

This clone has ten or more counts. The read comes to an end 3 residues before the CDR3 does, leaving the germline J gene to fill in the end. V and J are TRBV12-3 or TRBV12-4 and TRBJ1-1, with 7 bases lining up with TRBD1. The CDR3 is 12 residues long. This CDR3 is CASNHLTGEAFF. The part of the CDR3 DNA that was read is TGTGCCAGCAACCACTTAACAGGGGAG.

Worth noting for this clone: The missing CDR3 end, 3 residues past where the read stops, is filled in from the germline J gene. The chain carries TRBV19 and TRBJ2-1, with 10 bases identical to TRBD2. The CDR3 is 16 residues long. Per germline, CDR1 LNHDA and CDR2 SQIVND (reference sequence). The V gene end was trimmed by 1 base and the J gene end by 6 bases; junction bases not matched to a gene: 6. CDR3 DNA, as far as it was read: TGTGCCAGTAGTATAGCTAGCGGGGGAGGAGGCAATGAG. Encoded protein: CASSIASGGGGNE. The entire CDR3 protein is CASSIASGGGGNEQFF.

This clone was counted ten times or more. The DNA ends 3 residues before the CDR3 does, and the rest of the CDR3 is filled in from the germline J gene. This rearrangement joins TRBV18 to TRBJ1-2, with 7 bases lining up with TRBD1. Per the germline V gene, CDR1 is KGHSH and CDR2 is LQKENI. Unmatched junction bases numbered 5, after V lost 4 bases and J lost 0 bases. The CDR3 runs 15 residues. The CDR3 reads CASSQPGQPNYGYTF. CDR3 DNA (partial): TGTGCCAGCTCACAACCGGGACAGCCTAACTATGGC.

As to this clone: The read falls 3 residues short of the CDR3 end, and the missing part is taken from the germline J gene. This chain links TRBV19 with TRBJ2-5; 7 nucleotides align to TRBD1. CDR1 LNHDA and CDR2 SQIVND come from the germline V gene (reference sequence). This CDR3 is built from 14 residues. J gave up 2 bases and V 3 bases, and 3 bases lay outside the gene matches. The sequenced CDR3 bases are TGTGCCAGTAGTATCCTGGGACAGCAAGAGACC. This encodes CASSILGQQET. The full CDR3 protein is CASSILGQQETQYF.

There are a few counts of this clone. The CDR3 end lies 3 residues beyond the end of the read and is filled in from the germline J gene. The chain recombines TRBV20-1 with TRBJ1-5, with D perhaps matching TRBD1 (6 bases). CDR3 length: 14 residues. Trimming pared 5 bases from V and 5 bases from J, leaving 16 bases between. CDR1 DFQATT and CDR2 SNEGSKA come from the germline V gene (reference sequence). CDR3 bases read: TGCAGTGCTCCCTCGGCCCAGGGGTATCAGCCC. Protein sequence: CSAPSAQGYQP. In full, the CDR3 reads CSAPSAQGYQPQHF.

This clone was counted ten times or more. The CDR3 end is not reached by the read, which stops 3 residues before it; the germline J gene fills it in. The chain recombines TRBV20-1 with TRBJ2-7; the D is unclear. Trimming stripped 6 bases from V and 6 bases from J, with 12 bases between. The CDR3 loop spans 11 amino acids. Looked up from germline, CDR1 is DFQATT and CDR2 is SNEGSKA (reference sequence). The CDR3 is CSAVDKGEQYF. The covered CDR3 bases are TGCAGTGCCGTTGACAAGGGCGAG.

This clone was counted at least ten times. Read data end 3 residues before the CDR3 end; the end is taken from the germline J gene. The V call is TRBV5-1, the J call TRBJ1-2; 7 nucleotides line up with TRBD1. V dropped 0 bases and J dropped 5; count of bases not matched to a gene: 4. CDR1 is SGHRS, CDR2 YFSETQ, per germline. This CDR3 has 14 residues. The CDR3 protein is CASSLDRGVYGYTF. CDR3 DNA (partial): TGCGCCAGCAGCTTGGACAGGGGTGTGTATGGC.

This clone was seen a handful of times. The read gets to within 3 residues of the CDR3 end, and the germline J gene fills in the rest. V gene TRBV7-9 combines with J gene TRBJ1-3; D may be TRBD1 (5 bases). The CDR3 is 12 amino acids. Trimming removed 6 bases from V and 6 bases from J, with 9 bases in between. Germline V gene data show CDR1 as SEHNR and CDR2 as FQNEAQ (reference sequence). CDR3 DNA (partial): TGTGCCAGCAGGAACGGACAAAACACC. Amino acid sequence: CASRNGQNT. The entire CDR3 protein is CASRNGQNTIYF.

This clone was seen many times. The read finishes 3 residues shy of the CDR3 end, and the germline J gene is used to complete it. V and J are TRBV29-1 and TRBJ2-7, with a tentative D call TRBD1 (5 bases). V lost 7 bases and J lost 3, with 13 bases in between. The length of the CDR3 is 12 residues. Germline V gives CDR1 SQVTM, CDR2 ANQGSEA. CDR3 DNA, as far as it was read: TGCAGCGCTCAGGGCCAACTCTACGAG. The encoded protein is CSAQGQLYE. The CDR3 in its entirety is CSAQGQLYEQYF.

Regarding this clone: With the read ending 3 residues before the CDR3 end, the germline J gene is used to fill in that end. The J gene is TRBJ1-1, the V gene TRBV19; D may be TRBD1 (5 bases). V gave up 5 bases and J gave up 1 base, with 11 bases separating them. The germline V gene has CDR1 LNHDA and CDR2 SQIVND (reference sequence). This CDR3 spans 14 amino acids. The CDR3 sequence: CASSADNANTEAFF. Partial CDR3 DNA: TGTGCCAGTAGTGCGGACAACGCGAACACTGAA.

At least ten counts were recorded for this clone. The CDR3 extends 3 residues past the end of the read, so its final part is completed from the germline J gene. The rearrangement joins TRBV2 to TRBJ2-7; maybe TRBD2 (6 bases). The V end was cut by 5 bases, the J end by 4 bases, with 9 bases between. This CDR3 spans 12 amino acids. In germline, CDR1 is SNHLY, CDR2 FYNNEI. CDR3 bases read: TGTGCCAGCAGTCTAGCGTCGTACGAG. Encoded protein: CASSLASYE. The complete CDR3 protein is CASSLASYEQYF.

The CDR3 sequence: CASSESGQINYGYTF. The sequenced CDR3 bases are TGTGCCAGCAGTGAATCGGGACAAATTAACTATGGC. This chain links TRBV6-1 with TRBJ1-2; maybe TRBD1 (6 bases). The read stops 3 residues short of the end of the CDR3; the missing end is completed from the germline J gene. This CDR3 spans 15 amino acids. V was cut by 2 bases and J by 1 base, with 11 bases left in between. Germline lookup yields CDR1 MNHNS and CDR2 SASEGT.

As for this clone: Read data end 3 residues before the CDR3 end; the end is taken from the germline J gene. The chain has TRBV19 and TRBJ1-5; 11 bases line up with TRBD1. V lost 3 bases and J lost 7; bases outside the gene matches: 8. Germline CDR1 is LNHDA and CDR2 is SQIVND (reference sequence). The CDR3 has 16 residues. The sequenced part of the CDR3 DNA is TGTGCCAGTAGTATTGGGGACAGGGGGTTGGGACAGCCC. It specifies CASSIGDRGLGQP. The whole CDR3 is CASSIGDRGLGQPQHF.

At least ten counts were recorded for this clone. The read ends 3 residues shy of where the CDR3 ends; the end is completed using the germline J gene. The rearrangement links TRBV7-2 to TRBJ2-1; the D gene is possibly TRBD2 (5 bases). Trimming left V 0 bases short and J 4 bases short, with 7 bases between. CDR3 length: 14 amino acids. CDR1 SGHTA and CDR2 FQGNSA come from the germline V gene. Incomplete CDR3 DNA: TGTGCCAGCAGCTTAGCGTCGGGGTACAATGAG. It specifies CASSLASGYNE. The full CDR3 protein is CASSLASGYNEQFF. Supplemented by reference TRBV7-2 and TRBJ2-1, the full variable domain reads GAGVSQSPSNKVTEKGKDVELRCDPISGHTALYWYRQSLGQGLEFLIYFQGNSAPDKSGLPSDRFSAERTGGSVSTLTIQRTQQEDSAVYLCASSLASGYNEQFFGPGTRLTVL.